One and the same sample provided the 17 T cell receptor beta chains below, sequenced in a study of regulatory T cells in long-lasting Graves disease. Indicated time point: newly diagnosed GD, antithyroid drugs for less than 3 months. The authors made the TCR library using RNA they extracted from PBMCs. Construction of the TCR beta libraries employed iRepertoire HTBI primers in conjunction with Arm-PCR of CDR3 regions. A single record per CDR3 protein comes from TCRdb applying MiXCR to the multiplex PCR reads. The sample has 400,000 to 500,000 distinct CDR3 sequences; less than 20% are singletons. The data were also submitted as part of a second study, on T cells in Graves' hyperthyroidism and ophthalmopathy.

Sequenced here: peripheral blood mononuclear cells (PBMCs), sampled at new diagnosis, from a patient treated with antithyroid drugs. The receptors shown here come from a woman between 25 and 40 years old with Graves disease.

This clonotype was seen ten or more times. J is TRBJ1-2 and V is TRBV5-1, with 10 bases lining up with TRBD1. Germline-derived CDR1 and CDR2 are SGHRS and YFSETQ. V lost 4 bases to trimming and J lost 8 bases; unmatched junction nucleotides: 5. The CDR3 is made up of 13 amino acids. The CDR3 DNA is TGCGCCAGCAGCCGACAGGGGGCGGAAGGCTACACCTTC. This codes for CASSRQGAEGYTF.

This clonotype showed up many times. This rearrangement joins TRBV12-3 or TRBV12-4 to TRBJ2-3; D possibly matches TRBD1 or TRBD2 (5 bases each). The CDR3 spans 12 residues. Trimming stripped 2 bases from V and 6 bases from J, with 6 bases between. Here the CDR3 reads CASSLWGDTQYF. The CDR3 DNA reads TGTGCCAGCAGTTTATGGGGGGATACGCAGTATTTT.

This clonotype was detected many times. The V and J genes are TRBV18 and TRBJ2-2, with D unclear. Deletions cut 6 bases from V and 0 bases from J, with 11 bases between. The CDR3 runs 15 residues. Germline CDR1 KGHSH, CDR2 LQKENI. CDR3 sequence reads: CASSSGTPNTGELFF. Here the CDR3 DNA reads TGTGCCAGCTCGAGTGGCACACCGAACACCGGGGAGCTGTTTTTT.

This clonotype appeared many times. This chain joins TRBV24-1 and TRBJ2-5, with 7 bases lining up with TRBD1. This CDR3 region has 16 residues. With 3 bases clipped from V and 1 base from J, the junction kept 7 bases outside the gene matches. Per germline, CDR1 KGHDR and CDR2 SFDVKD. The CDR3 DNA reads as TGTGCCACCAGTGATCCCGGGACAGACATCCAAGAGACCCAGTACTTC. Its translation is CATSDPGTDIQETQYF.

The rearrangement uses TRBV13 and TRBJ1-3; no reliable D call. CDR3 length equals 19 residues. Germline V gene sequence: CDR1 PRHDT, CDR2 FYEKMQ (reference sequence). Deletions cut 5 bases from V and 0 bases from J, with 23 bases between. The CDR3 protein is CASSPRTWGDLHSGNTIYF. CDR3 nucleotides: TGTGCCAGCAGCCCCCGGACGTGGGGAGATCTACACTCTGGAAACACCATATATTTT.

This chain uses TRBV12-5 with TRBJ2-1, with 7 nucleotides matching TRBD2. V trimming: 2 bases; J trimming: 6 bases; junction bases outside the gene matches: 4. This CDR3 is 14 amino acids long. The germline V gene encodes CDR1 LGHNT and CDR2 FRNRAP. The CDR3 DNA reads TGTGCTAGTGGTTTGACGGGAGGTATCAATGAGCAGTTCTTC. Translation: CASGLTGGINEQFF.

This clonotype was recorded at least ten times. The CDR3 region has the DNA TGTGCCAGCAGCGAAACCAGGAGAGGGGGGAAATACAATGAGCAGTTCTTC. It codes for CASSETRRGGKYNEQFF. V is TRBV27 and J is TRBJ2-1; D might be TRBD1 or TRBD2, each matching 6 bases. In germline, CDR1 is MNHEY, CDR2 SMNVEV (reference sequence). V was pared by 6 bases and J by 4 bases, with 22 bases between. There are 17 residues in the CDR3.

This clonotype was counted at least ten times. The chain is built from TRBV11-2 and TRBJ1-1, with D perhaps matching TRBD1 (6 bases). The germline gives CDR1 SGHAT, CDR2 FQNNGV. The CDR3 covers 12 residues. V lost 4 bases to trimming and J lost 9 bases, with 12 bases between them. The CDR3 is CASSSADRKAFF. The CDR3 DNA follows: TGTGCCAGCAGCTCGGCCGACAGGAAAGCTTTCTTT.

This clonotype was seen ten or more times. The chain combines TRBV28 with TRBJ2-3; 11 bases line up with TRBD2. Germline V gives CDR1 MDHEN, CDR2 SYDVKM. This CDR3 is built from 20 residues. V was clipped by 7 bases and J by 0 bases; unmatched bases: 18. Written as DNA, the CDR3 is TGTGCCAGCAAAACGTGGACGGCCGGGACTAGCGGAACTAGCACAGATACGCAGTATTTT. Amino acids: CASKTWTAGTSGTSTDTQYF.

The chain has TRBV10-3 and TRBJ2-1; D is perhaps TRBD2 (5 bases). CDR3 length: 13 amino acids. V was pared by 10 bases and J by 1 base, with 11 bases between. Germline V gene lookup returns CDR1 ENHRY and CDR2 SYGVKD. This CDR3 reads CATASPSYNEQFF. The DNA of the CDR3 is TGTGCCACCGCTAGCCCGTCCTACAATGAGCAGTTCTTC.

This clonotype was counted many times. The chain links TRBV6-1 to TRBJ2-1; a weak D match, TRBD1 (6 bases). Looked up from germline, CDR1 is MNHNS and CDR2 is SASEGT. There are 14 residues in the CDR3. V lost 5 bases, J lost 0 bases, and 8 bases lay in between. CDR3 protein: CASSTGLSYNEQFF. In DNA, the CDR3 is TGTGCCAGCAGTACAGGGCTCTCCTACAATGAGCAGTTCTTC.

This clonotype has at least ten counts. The chain is built from TRBV20-1 and TRBJ1-1, with 9 positions matching TRBD1. Germline V gene data show CDR1 as DFQATT and CDR2 as SNEGSKA (reference sequence). The ends lost 7 bases at V and 3 bases at J; junction bases unmatched: 3. The CDR3 totals 12 residues. CDR3 nucleotide sequence: TGCAGTGGAAGACAGGGGGACACTGAAGCTTTCTTT. It specifies CSGRQGDTEAFF.

The rearrangement links TRBV5-4 to TRBJ2-1; TRBD2 agrees at 8 bases. The CDR3 is 15 residues long. Germline CDR1 is SGHNT and CDR2 is YYREEE (reference sequence). V shed 6 bases and J 5 bases; nucleotides not matched to a gene: 10. CDR3 sequence reads: CASTPDSGVHNEQFF. The CDR3 DNA sequence: TGTGCCAGCACCCCTGATAGCGGGGTCCACAATGAGCAGTTCTTC. Variable domain in full (rest from reference TRBV5-4 and TRBJ2-1): ETGVTQSPTHLIKTRGQQVTLRCSSQSGHNTVSWYQQALGQGPQFIFQYYREEENGRGNFPPRFSGLQFPNYSSELNVNALELDDSALYLCASTPDSGVHNEQFFGPGTRLTVL.

This clonotype was counted at least ten times. This chain uses TRBV11-1 with TRBJ2-1, with 8 bases identical to TRBD2. Germline-derived CDR1 and CDR2 are SGHAT and FQDESV (reference sequence). The CDR3 covers 17 residues. V lost 3 bases and J lost 4; bases outside the gene matches: 11. CDR3 protein: CASSFTERETPYNEQFF. In DNA form, the CDR3 reads TGTGCCAGCAGCTTCACGGAGCGGGAGACCCCGTACAATGAGCAGTTCTTC.

This clonotype was detected only a few times. This may be a read error: a much more frequent sequence differs by one nucleotide. The limits of the CDR3 on the DNA are not certain, so only TCRdb's listed CDR3 is given. CDR3: CAWVRVGYGSTF. V is TRBV30 and J is TRBJ1-2. Termini included, the CDR3 measures 12 amino acids. Germline V lookup: CDR1 GTSNPN, CDR2 SVGIG (reference sequence).

This clonotype occurred many times. The chain combines TRBV20-1 with TRBJ2-7; tentatively, D is TRBD2 (7 bases). V lost 7 bases and J 5 bases, leaving 15 bases between the germline ends. Germline values: CDR1 DFQATT, CDR2 SNEGSKA (reference sequence). The CDR3 totals 12 residues. The CDR3 spells CSVGGGVNEQYF. In DNA form, the CDR3 reads TGCAGTGTAGGGGGAGGGGTCAACGAGCAGTACTTC.

Of note for this clonotype: A much larger clone sits a single nucleotide away, making a read error possible. The genes are TRBV4-1 and TRBJ2-5; perhaps TRBD2 as D (7 bases). The CDR3 covers 14 residues. The germline gives CDR1 MGHRA, CDR2 YSYEKL. This CDR3 is CASSQGGGQETRYF. The CDR3 DNA is TGCGCCAGCAGCCAAGGCGGGGGACAAGAGACCCGGTACTTC.